The clone carrying this T cell receptor (beta chain) was counted only a few times. The CDR3 consists of 14 residues. Germline V gives CDR1 MDHEN, CDR2 SYDVKM. The germline V and J ends were trimmed by 3 bases and 7 bases, with 16 bases remaining between them. This entry belongs to a study of blood T cell repertoires in COVID-19. Study-level information: PBMCs, B-cell-depleted T cells, or T cells were the source of the cDNA or gDNA that made up the material.

Authors' analysis steps: Nucleated cell number was recorded as an estimate derived from reference gene primer amplification. Repertoires were generated with immunoSEQ multiplex PCR, while TCRdb's copy carries only in-frame clones and drops some. That table furnishes V, J and clone size, whereas the DNA furnished D and trimming. The profile shows about 40,000 clones, more than 70% of them singletons. The sequenced sample consisted of peripheral blood. This sequence was found in a woman in her seventies with acute or convalescent COVID-19. The genes are TRBV28 and TRBJ2-7; TRBD1 might be the D (6 bases). The CDR3 sequence: CASSFTGPLGEQYF. CDR3 bases: TGTGCCAGCAGTTTTACAGGGCCTTTAGGGGAGCAGTACTTC.